This TCR beta chain emerged from a study of T cell responses to AZD1222 COVID-19 vaccine. Study background: The analysis combined second doses at about 4 or about 12 weeks.

The method was immunoSEQ multiplex PCR; TCRdb's version includes in-frame clones alone and lacks a portion of them. The table records 95,000 to 100,000 clones, just over 90% of them present only once. General observations from the study: Scientists sampled the repertoires only once the peak T cell response had passed. In a largely white British group with more females than males, clonal diversity was possibly underestimated. Reportedly, close to half of spike-specific TCRs are directed against unmutated variant regions.

Trimming at V came to 5 bases and at J to 5 bases, leaving 7 bases not matched to a gene. The V gene's germline CDR1 is ENHRY and CDR2 SYGVKD. This CDR3 is built from 14 residues. Notes on this clone: The antigen is unknown.

The clonotype comes from an adult in good health. Sequences were derived from peripheral blood, sampled on day 0 of AZD1222 vaccination. The chain couples TRBV10-3 to TRBJ2-7; 9 bases fit TRBD1. Here the CDR3 DNA reads TGTGCCATCAGTTTCGGGACAGGGTTCCACGAGCAGTACTTC. This encodes CAISFGTGFHEQYF.